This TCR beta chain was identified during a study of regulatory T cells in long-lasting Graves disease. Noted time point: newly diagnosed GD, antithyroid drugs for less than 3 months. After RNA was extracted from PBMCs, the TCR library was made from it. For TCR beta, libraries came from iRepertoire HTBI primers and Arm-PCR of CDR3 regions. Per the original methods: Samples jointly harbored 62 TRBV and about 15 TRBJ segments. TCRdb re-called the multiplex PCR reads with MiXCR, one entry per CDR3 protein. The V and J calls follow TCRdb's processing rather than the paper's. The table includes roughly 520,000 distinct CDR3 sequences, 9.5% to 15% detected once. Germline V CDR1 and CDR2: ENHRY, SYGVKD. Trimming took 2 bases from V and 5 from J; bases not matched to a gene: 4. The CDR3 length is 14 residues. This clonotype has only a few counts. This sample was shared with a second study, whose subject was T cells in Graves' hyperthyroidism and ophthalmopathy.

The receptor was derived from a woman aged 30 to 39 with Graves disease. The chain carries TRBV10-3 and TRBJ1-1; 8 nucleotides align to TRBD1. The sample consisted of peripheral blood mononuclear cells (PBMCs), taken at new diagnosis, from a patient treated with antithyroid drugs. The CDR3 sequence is CAISEQTGGTEAFF. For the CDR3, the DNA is TGTGCCATCAGTGAGCAAACAGGGGGAACTGAAGCTTTCTTT.